This T cell receptor (beta chain) stems from a study of memory CD8 T cells in hepatitis C reinfection. Study information: Samples before reinfection came 55 to 20 weeks prior to detection. Whole-study findings and limits: Roughly 5 donors were too few for definitive public clonotype conclusions.

The CDR3 contains 14 residues. The table lists this clone with a few counts. What it binds is unknown. The data were produced by immunoSEQ multiplex PCR, yet TCRdb's version contains in-frame clones alone and is incomplete. The sample has over 50,000 clones; roughly 91% are singletons. Noted time point: pre-reinfection, 55 to 20 weeks before reinfection detection. TCR sequencing was done directly ex vivo on sorted cells, without expansion in vitro. Donors were people who inject drugs in the Montreal HEPCO cohort. Control naive CD8 T cells came from a couple of donors at all three reinfection time points.

Source material: naive CD8+ T cells sorted from blood. V is TRBV21-1 and J is TRBJ2-7; the listed D gene, TRBD2, was not tested against the DNA. TRBV21-1 is reported as a pseudogene. The sequence was obtained from a young man with hepatitis C virus infection. For the CDR3, the DNA is TGTGCCAGCAGCCCGAGGGAGGGTTCCAACGAGCAGTACGTC. Translated: CASSPREGSNEQYV.